Below are 22 T cell receptor beta chains sequenced from a single sample in a study of cytomegalovirus exposure and HLA in healthy donors. The table came from immunoSEQ multiplex PCR; TCRdb's copy has only in-frame clones and leaves some out. The sample shows approximately 50,000 clones, 88% of them seen only once. The sample consisted of PBMCs. Receptors originate from a woman aged 25 to 39 in good health and CMV-seronegative.

The chain has TRBV7-3 and TRBJ2-7; 10 bases line up with TRBD2. Germline V gives CDR1 SGHTA, CDR2 FQGTGA. There are 15 residues in the CDR3. The trim removed 5 bases at V and 5 bases at J, leaving 9 bases unmatched. The DNA for the CDR3 is TGTGCCAGCAGCCCTGGAGCGGGAGGGAGAAACGAGCAGTACTTC. Translating it yields CASSPGAGGRNEQYF.

The chain links TRBV7-9 to TRBJ1-5, with 9 bases matching TRBD1. Germline loops: CDR1 SEHNR, CDR2 FQNEAQ (reference sequence). The V gene end was trimmed by 1 base and the J gene end by 7 bases; junction bases not matched to a gene: 5. The CDR3 runs 15 residues. CDR3: CASSLEDRGGQPQHF. The CDR3 DNA reads as TGTGCCAGCAGCTTAGAGGACAGGGGAGGACAGCCCCAGCATTTT. The variable domain in full, with the rest retrieved from reference TRBV7-9 and TRBJ1-5, is DTGVSQNPRHKITKRGQNVTFRCDPISEHNRLYWYRQTLGQGPEFLTYFQNEAQLEKSRLLSDRFSAERPKGSFSTLEIQRTEQGDSAMYLCASSLEDRGGQPQHFGDGTRLSIL.

V gene TRBV5-6 combines with J gene TRBJ1-2; a possible D gene is TRBD1 (5 bases). CDR1 and CDR2 from the germline V gene are SGHDT and YYEEEE. This CDR3 spans 13 amino acids. The germline V and J ends were trimmed by 0 bases and 4 bases, with 7 bases remaining between them. The CDR3 sequence: CASSLVQGYGYTF. Written as DNA, the CDR3 is TGTGCCAGCAGCTTGGTTCAGGGCTATGGCTACACCTTC.

V usage is TRBV7-8 and J usage is TRBJ1-3, with TRBD1 identical over 7 bases. Germline V CDR1 and CDR2: SGHVS, FQNEAQ. The CDR3 covers 14 residues. V trimming: 5 bases; J trimming: 11 bases; junction bases outside the gene matches: 12. The chain's CDR3 is CASSPRGGPVAIYF. The CDR3 nucleotides are TGTGCCAGCAGCCCCAGAGGGGGCCCCGTCGCCATATATTTT.

The chain joins TRBV5-8 to TRBJ2-3, with a possible D match to TRBD1 (6 bases). V was shortened by 6 bases and J by 3 bases, with 14 bases between the two germline ends. Germline V gene data show CDR1 as SGHTS and CDR2 as YDEGEE. There are 14 residues in the CDR3. The CDR3 nucleotides are TGTGCCAGCAACTATGAGACAGGAACAGATACGCAGTATTTT. Translation gives CASNYETGTDTQYF.

The gene calls are TRBV7-7 and TRBJ2-1, with D perhaps TRBD2 (5 bases). The CDR3 has 15 amino acids. Germline V lookup: CDR1 SSHAT, CDR2 FNYEAQ (reference sequence). V lost 0 bases and J 8 bases, leaving 14 bases between the germline ends. CDR3 bases: TGTGCCAGCAGCTTAGCTGGCGGGCCGGGCGATGAGCAGTTCTTC. Encoded protein: CASSLAGGPGDEQFF.

This chain joins TRBV28 and TRBJ2-7; 9 bases align to TRBD2. J gave up 2 bases and V 6 bases, and 8 bases lay outside the gene matches. This CDR3 comprises 15 residues. Germline CDR1 MDHEN, CDR2 SYDVKM. The CDR3 loop is CASSQGLAPTYEQYF. CDR3 sequence (DNA): TGTGCCAGCAGCCAAGGACTAGCGCCAACCTACGAGCAGTACTTC.

This clone appeared a few times. The genes are TRBV28 and TRBJ1-5, with 8 bases identical to TRBD1. The CDR3 is 15 amino acids. The J segment lost 6 bases and the V segment lost 3 bases, leaving 7 bases of the junction unmatched. Germline values: CDR1 MDHEN, CDR2 SYDVKM. CDR3 bases: TGTGCCAGCAGTTTCCTGGACAGGGAGGCTCAGCCCCAGCATTTT. Its translation: CASSFLDREAQPQHF.

The J gene is TRBJ2-3, the V gene TRBV10-1; 7 bases map to TRBD2. CDR3 length equals 16 residues. The germline V gene has CDR1 WNHNN and CDR2 SYGVQD (reference sequence). V lost 0 bases, J lost 6 bases, and 9 bases stayed unmatched. The CDR3: CASSESKTGGTDTQYF. CDR3 sequence (DNA): TGCGCCAGCAGTGAGTCGAAGACGGGAGGTACGGATACGCAGTATTTT.

This clone showed up just a few times. The V and J genes are TRBV6-6 and TRBJ2-3, with TRBD2 identical over 8 bases. The ends lost 7 bases at V and 6 bases at J; junction bases unmatched: 3. The CDR3 contains 12 residues. Looked up from germline, CDR1 is MNHNY and CDR2 is SVGAGI (reference sequence). In nucleotides, the CDR3 is TGTGCCAGCACCCGGGAGGGGGATACGCAGTATTTT. Its protein is CASTREGDTQYF.

V and J are TRBV6-5 and TRBJ2-7, with D hard to call. Germline loops: CDR1 MNHEY, CDR2 SVGAGI. V gave up 2 bases and J gave up 1 base, with 6 bases separating them. This CDR3 has 13 residues. CDR3 loop: CASSYRESYEQYF. The CDR3 nucleotides read TGTGCCAGCAGTTACCGTGAGTCCTACGAGCAGTACTTC.

This clone was counted once. This chain links TRBV19 with TRBJ1-1; D uncertain. The CDR3 contains 15 residues. V was trimmed by 6 bases and J by 1 base, leaving 15 bases between them. Germline V gene sequence: CDR1 LNHDA, CDR2 SQIVND (reference sequence). The CDR3 bases are TGTGCCAGTAGCCCCAGAGGGCTGTCGAACACTGAAGCTTTCTTT. Its protein is CASSPRGLSNTEAFF.

The chain is built from TRBV7-6 and TRBJ2-7, with TRBD1 matching over 11 bases. With 5 bases clipped from V and 1 base from J, the junction kept 4 bases outside the gene matches. This CDR3 region has 15 residues. CDR1 and CDR2 from the germline V gene are SGHVS and FNYEAQ. DNA of the CDR3: TGTGCCAGCAGCCAAGGACAGGGGGCATCCTACGAGCAGTACTTC. This translates into CASSQGQGASYEQYF.

The sample holds one count of this clone. The CDR3 protein is CASSLPLNTEAFF. The CDR3 DNA sequence: TGTGCCAGCAGTTTACCTTTGAACACTGAAGCTTTCTTT. The J gene is TRBJ1-1, the V gene TRBV28, with D uncertain. This CDR3 spans 13 amino acids. The germline gives CDR1 MDHEN, CDR2 SYDVKM. V was shortened by 2 bases and J by 0 bases, with 4 bases between the two germline ends.

V gene TRBV7-6 combines with J gene TRBJ2-3; D is unclear. There are 15 residues in the CDR3. With 4 bases removed from V and 2 bases from J, the gap between germline ends came to 13 bases. Germline loops: CDR1 SGHVS, CDR2 FNYEAQ. The CDR3 loop reads CASSYTWAPTDTQYF. CDR3 nucleotides: TGTGCCAGCAGCTACACATGGGCCCCCACAGATACGCAGTATTTT.

The J gene is TRBJ1-2, the V gene TRBV7-3; D possibly corresponds to TRBD1 (6 bases). V lost 2 bases and J 3 bases, leaving 13 bases between the germline ends. Germline CDR1 reads SGHTA; CDR2 reads FQGTGA. This CDR3 has 15 amino acids. CDR3 sequence: CASSLPGAPDYGYTF. As DNA, the CDR3 is TGTGCCAGCAGCTTACCAGGGGCGCCTGACTATGGCTACACCTTC.

The genes are TRBV28 and TRBJ1-5; D call uncertain. V dropped 8 bases and J dropped 2 bases, with 16 bases sitting between them. Germline lookup yields CDR1 MDHEN and CDR2 SYDVKM. The CDR3 runs to 15 residues. CDR3 in amino acids: CASGYEGPGNQPQHF. CDR3 sequence (DNA): TGTGCCAGCGGATATGAGGGTCCGGGCAATCAGCCCCAGCATTTT.

The sample holds a few counts of this clone. The chain is built from TRBV11-2 and TRBJ2-7, with TRBD2 as a possible D gene (5 bases). In germline, CDR1 is SGHAT, CDR2 FQNNGV. The V end lost 5 bases, the J end lost 5 bases, and 13 bases lay between the germline ends. This CDR3 spans 13 amino acids. The CDR3 loop reads CASSLLESHEQYF. In DNA, the CDR3 is TGTGCCAGCAGCCTACTAGAATCCCACGAGCAGTACTTC.

DNA of the CDR3: TGCGCCAGCAGTCTCGACAGTTACACTGAAGCTTTCTTT. Amino acid sequence: CASSLDSYTEAFF. The chain joins TRBV5-1 to TRBJ1-1; the D gene is possibly TRBD1 (5 bases). The V gene lost 5 bases and the J gene lost 3 bases, with 11 bases spanning the gap. Per the germline V gene, CDR1 is SGHRS and CDR2 is YFSETQ. The CDR3 has 13 amino acids.

This chain connects TRBV29-1 to TRBJ2-1; 14 bases map to TRBD2. The CDR3 is 19 residues long. Germline V gene lookup returns CDR1 SQVTM and CDR2 ANQGSEA. Trimming removed 6 bases from V and 1 base from J; junction bases left unmatched: 14. CDR3 nucleotides: TGCAGCGTCGGACCGGTGACTAGCGGGAGGGCCAAGTCCTACAATGAGCAGTTCTTC. As protein: CSVGPVTSGRAKSYNEQFF.

V gene TRBV4-1 combines with J gene TRBJ1-5; the match to TRBD1 covers 7 bases. The ends lost 6 bases at V and 9 bases at J; junction bases unmatched: 11. Germline-derived CDR1 and CDR2 are MGHRA and YSYEKL. This CDR3 comprises 14 residues. The DNA for the CDR3 is TGCGCCAGCAGACCTACAGGGGAGAAAGGGCCCCAGCATTTT. Encoded protein: CASRPTGEKGPQHF.

A few counts support this clone. The chain couples TRBV9 to TRBJ2-2; 12 bases agree with TRBD2. The V gene end was trimmed by 3 bases and the J gene end by 8 bases; junction bases not matched to a gene: 8. Germline lookup yields CDR1 SGDLS and CDR2 YYNGEE. CDR3 length: 16 amino acids. DNA for the CDR3: TGTGCCAGCAGCGGACGACTAGCGGGAGTTGGAGGGGAGCTGTTTTTT. Translation: CASSGRLAGVGGELFF.